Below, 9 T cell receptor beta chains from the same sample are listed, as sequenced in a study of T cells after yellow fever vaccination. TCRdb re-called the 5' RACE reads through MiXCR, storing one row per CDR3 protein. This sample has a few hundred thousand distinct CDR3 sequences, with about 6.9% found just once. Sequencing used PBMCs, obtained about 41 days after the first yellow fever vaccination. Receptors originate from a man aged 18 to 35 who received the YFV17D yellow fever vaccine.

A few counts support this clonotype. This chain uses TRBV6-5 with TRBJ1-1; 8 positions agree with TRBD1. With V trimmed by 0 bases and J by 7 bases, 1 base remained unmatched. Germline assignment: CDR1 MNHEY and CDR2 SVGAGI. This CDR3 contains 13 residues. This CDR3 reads CASSYSGTGEAFF. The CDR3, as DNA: TGTGCCAGCAGTTACTCGGGGACAGGTGAAGCTTTCTTT.

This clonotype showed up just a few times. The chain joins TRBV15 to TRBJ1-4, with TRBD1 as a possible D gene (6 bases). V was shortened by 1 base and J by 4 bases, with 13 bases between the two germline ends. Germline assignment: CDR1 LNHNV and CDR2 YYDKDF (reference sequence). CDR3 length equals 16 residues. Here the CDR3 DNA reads TGTGCCACCAGCAGAGGGGAGGAAGGGGGTAATGAAAAACTGTTTTTT. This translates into CATSRGEEGGNEKLFF.

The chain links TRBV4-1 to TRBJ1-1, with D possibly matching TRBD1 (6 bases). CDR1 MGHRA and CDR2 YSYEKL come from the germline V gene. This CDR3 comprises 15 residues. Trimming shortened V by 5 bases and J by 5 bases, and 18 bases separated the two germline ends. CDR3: CASSATGTTNTEAFF. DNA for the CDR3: TGCGCCAGCAGCGCCACCGGGACAACTAATACTGAAGCTTTCTTT.

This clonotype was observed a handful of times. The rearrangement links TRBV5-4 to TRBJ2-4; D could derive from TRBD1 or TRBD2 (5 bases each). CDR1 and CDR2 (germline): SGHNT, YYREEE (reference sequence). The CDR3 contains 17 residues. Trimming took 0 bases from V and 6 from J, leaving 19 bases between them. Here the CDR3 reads CASSLAGTDILGNIQYF. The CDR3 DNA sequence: TGTGCCAGCAGCTTGGCGGGGACCGATATCCTCGGAAACATTCAGTACTTC.

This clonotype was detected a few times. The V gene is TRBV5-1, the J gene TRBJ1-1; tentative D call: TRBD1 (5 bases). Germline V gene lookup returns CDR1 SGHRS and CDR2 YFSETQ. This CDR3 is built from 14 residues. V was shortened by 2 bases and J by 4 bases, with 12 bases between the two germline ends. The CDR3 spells CASSFGAGVTEAFF. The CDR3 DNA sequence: TGCGCCAGCAGCTTTGGGGCGGGGGTCACTGAAGCTTTCTTT.

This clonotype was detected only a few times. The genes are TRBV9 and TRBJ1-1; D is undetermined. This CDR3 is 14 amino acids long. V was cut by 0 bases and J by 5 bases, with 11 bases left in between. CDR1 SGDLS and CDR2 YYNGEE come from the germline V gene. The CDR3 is CASSVGVGWTEAFF. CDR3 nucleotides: TGTGCCAGCAGCGTAGGGGTGGGGTGGACTGAAGCTTTCTTT.

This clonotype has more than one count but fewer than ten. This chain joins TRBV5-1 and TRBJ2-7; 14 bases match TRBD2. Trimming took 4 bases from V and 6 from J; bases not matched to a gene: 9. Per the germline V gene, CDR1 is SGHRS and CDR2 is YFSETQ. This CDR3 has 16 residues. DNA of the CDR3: TGCGCCAGCAGCCCAGGGGTGGGGACTAGCGGGGGCGAGCAGTACTTC. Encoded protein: CASSPGVGTSGGEQYF.

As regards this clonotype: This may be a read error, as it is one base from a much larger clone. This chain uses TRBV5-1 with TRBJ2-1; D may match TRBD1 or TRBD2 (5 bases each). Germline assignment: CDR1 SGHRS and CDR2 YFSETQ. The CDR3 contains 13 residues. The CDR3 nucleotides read TGCACCAGCAGCTTGGTGGGGGACAATGAGCAGTTCTTC. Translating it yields CTSSLVGDNEQFF.

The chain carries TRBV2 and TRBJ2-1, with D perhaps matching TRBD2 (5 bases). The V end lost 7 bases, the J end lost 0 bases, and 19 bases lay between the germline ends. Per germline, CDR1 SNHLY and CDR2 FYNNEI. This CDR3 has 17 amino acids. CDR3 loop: CASMALAGQSSYNEQFF. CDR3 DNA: TGTGCCAGCATGGCTCTGGCGGGTCAGAGCTCCTACAATGAGCAGTTCTTC.